This note documents a single T cell receptor (beta chain) sequence. What this receptor recognizes is not known. The record has no base qualities; no much larger clone is one base away. This record belongs to a study of long-term antiretroviral therapy in people with HIV (dated by TCRdb to 2021 to 2024). In the study overall: The earliest samples were collected roughly a decade before the 2015 WHO recommendation for immediate ART, at a time when ART was usually postponed until CD4 counts fell. No cross-contamination during QIAcube processing turned up in test extractions that ran a monoclonal T-cell line alongside 25 to 35 polyclonal samples. About 40% of the roughly 30 participants with HIV were female. This retrospective serial study examined whether starting ART and sustained HIV suppression were associated with changes in the composition and diversity of the TRB repertoire in peripheral blood. A total of over 150 cryopreserved PBMC samples came from 25 to 30 adults with confirmed HIV infection and were collected serially over a mean of approximately 6 years (range 1-12).

Participants were included only if at least one PBMC sample before ART initiation and at least two post-ART samples were available. Every participant with HIV received treatment in the United States of America. Before DNA extraction, cryopreserved samples of about 0.95-10 million PBMC were thawed and then washed. At the time of the earliest PBMC sample, participants with HIV were aged between roughly 23 and 60 years. Each participant contributed PBMC samples from 1-4 timepoints before ART initiation and 2-8 timepoints after ART initiation, with a median of 7 samples. For every participant, serial HIV viral load, CD4+ T-cell count, ART history and demographic data were obtained. Genomic DNA was extracted from unsorted PBMC with a Qiagen kit on a QIAcube, processed in batches of 12 samples. Trimmed from V: 4 bases; trimmed from J: 10 bases; junction bases lacking a gene match: 13. The germline V gene encodes CDR1 SGHKS and CDR2 YYEKEE (reference sequence). From the cysteine up to the phenylalanine, the CDR3 has a length of 15 residues. Only the CDR3 portion is preserved as DNA: 45 bases, with reading frame beginning at the first base.

The immunoSEQ hsTCRB v3.0 assay was used at survey level resolution to sequence the TRB variable region. TRB sequencing targeted a depth of about 40,000-55,000 T-cell genomes per sample. Pooled TRB libraries were sequenced on an Illumina MiSeq with a v3 150-cycle kit. The study's processing was this. Repertoire analysis ran in R within a reproducible Nextflow workflow covering QC, data transformation and analysis. LymphoSeq2, an R package for exploring AIRR-Seq data, was used to implement the custom analyses. Four samples yielding fewer than 5000 total TRB sequences were excluded, leaving around 190 analyzed HIV repertoires. Among the approximately 190 HIV repertoires that were kept, roughly 58 were collected before ART initiation and more than 120 were collected after ART initiation. Repertoires were downsampled to 5000 TRB nucleotide sequences, with summary statistics averaged over 100 downsampling iterations. TRB sequences were retained for analysis only if CDR3 regions of at least seven amino acids were present. Two measures captured diversity: a Shannon entropy-derived clonality score and the Gini coefficient. In the repertoire networks, any two of the top 5000 CDR3 amino acid sequences were linked whenever the two sequences differed by an edit distance of one. For TRB CDR3 amino acid sequences, GLIPH2 was used to predict antigen specificity groups and MHC restriction. CDR3 amino acid sequences were matched against VDJdb and McPAS-TCR to flag known CMV, EBV, HIV or tissue antigen associations. Pre-ART, post-ART and control groups were compared with Wilcoxon signed-rank tests and Holm-Bonferroni correction. The clones in this table, taken by TCRdb from immuneACCESS, are in-frame only. Not every clone is retained; where verified, under half of the shortfall comes from an unresolved V gene, and the cause of the rest is unknown. V and J calls and clone size are as listed in that table; D and trimming were resolved from the DNA. Present in this sample are tens of thousands of clones, approximately 95% of which were seen just once. The top ten clonotypes cover 2.5% to 3.5% of the sample.

Overall results and qualifications from the work: The samples span the years 2004 to 2017, and the ART regimens used may be less effective than current regimens. Inferences about post-ART repertoire changes were limited because no data were available on ART adherence, viral resistance or therapy changes. Because PBMC availability was limited, only the TCR beta chain was sequenced, with no alpha chain pairing. A significant increase in TRB diversity was found to be associated with ART initiation, although TRB diversity was observed to remain significantly below that of transplant donor controls even after long-term ART. Unsorted PBMC were profiled instead of sorted CD4+ and CD8+ T cells because pre-ART samples had limited cell numbers. Expanded TRB clones identified before ART initiation dominated the repertoire across all time points, though the dominance fluctuated and decreased in many PLHIV after ART. HIV repertoires had narrower CDR3 length ranges than controls, and the network structure suggested an antigen-experienced repertoire that shifted only slightly toward naive after ART.

The clonotype comes from a man in his forties or fifties with HIV. This sample comprised unsorted PBMCs, obtained 5.3 years after starting antiretroviral therapy. The receptor chain draws on TRBV5-5 and TRBJ2-1, with 8 central nucleotides matching TRBD1. CDR3 region: CASSTGQGAGGEQFF. Here is the DNA: TGTGCCAGCAGCACAGGACAGGGAGCAGGCGGGGAGCAGTTCTTC.